A single sample is the source of the 16 T cell receptor beta chains below, sequenced in a study of T cells in Graves' hyperthyroidism and ophthalmopathy. RNA transcripts yielded amplified TCR beta CDR3 regions. HTBI primers were the set used in a first-round RT-PCR of the TCR CDR3. TCRdb re-called the multiplex PCR reads through MiXCR, storing one row per CDR3 protein. The sample lists around 690,000 distinct CDR3 sequences, roughly 20% occurring once. Sequencing was performed on blood. Receptors originate from a man aged 25-45 years with Graves' ophthalmopathy.

This chain joins TRBV12-5 and TRBJ1-2; D unclear. Germline loops: CDR1 LGHNT, CDR2 FRNRAP. V was shortened by 7 bases and J by 7 bases, with 19 bases between the two germline ends. This CDR3 spans 14 amino acids. In DNA, the CDR3 is TGTGCTAGTGCCCTCGGAGGAGTGGAGGCTGGCTACACCTTC. This encodes CASALGGVEAGYTF.

This clonotype was observed a few times. The rearrangement links TRBV24-1 to TRBJ2-1; D might be TRBD1 or TRBD2, each matching 5 bases. CDR3 length: 16 amino acids. Trimming shortened V by 5 bases and J by 3 bases, and 16 bases separated the two germline ends. Germline CDR1 KGHDR, CDR2 SFDVKD. The CDR3 DNA reads as TGTGCCACCAGTGGTCCTCCAATGGGGGTCTACAATGAGCAGTTCTTC. It codes for CATSGPPMGVYNEQFF.

In this sample, this clonotype turned up a few times. The chain links TRBV19 to TRBJ1-1, with D tentatively TRBD1 (5 bases). The V gene lost 3 bases and the J gene lost 0 bases, with 11 bases spanning the gap. This CDR3 has 15 residues. CDR1 and CDR2 (germline): LNHDA, SQIVND (reference sequence). CDR3 loop: CASSIRPGMNTEAFF. The CDR3 DNA sequence: TGTGCCAGTAGTATTCGCCCAGGGATGAACACTGAAGCTTTCTTT.

The chain joins TRBV10-3 to TRBJ1-3; a weak D match, TRBD1 (5 bases). Germline V gene data show CDR1 as ENHRY and CDR2 as SYGVKD. The CDR3 contains 13 residues. V gave up 10 bases and J gave up 4 bases, with 14 bases separating them. CDR3 in DNA: TGTGCCACCCAGGGTATTGGCGGAAACACCATATATTTT. Residues: CATQGIGGNTIYF.

V is TRBV6-2 or TRBV6-3 and J is TRBJ1-2; a possible D gene is TRBD1 (6 bases). The V gene lost 0 bases and the J gene lost 2 bases, with 10 bases spanning the gap. This CDR3 region has 15 residues. The V gene's germline CDR1 is MNHEY and CDR2 SVGEGT. The CDR3 here is CASSYSIQGNYGYTF. As DNA, the CDR3 is TGTGCCAGCAGTTACTCGATTCAGGGGAACTATGGCTACACCTTC.

The chain carries TRBV9 and TRBJ1-2, with 7 positions matching TRBD1. This CDR3 region has 13 residues. Trimming at V came to 6 bases and at J to 4 bases, leaving 6 bases not matched to a gene. Looked up from germline, CDR1 is SGDLS and CDR2 is YYNGEE. The CDR3 DNA sequence: TGTGCCAGCACGTCCAGGGACAGCTATGGCTACACCTTC. Amino acid sequence: CASTSRDSYGYTF. Variable domain in full (rest from reference TRBV9 and TRBJ1-2): DSGVTQTPKHLITATGQRVTLRCSPRSGDLSVYWYQQSLDQGLQFLIQYYNGEERAKGNILERFSAQQFPDLHSELNLSSLELGDSALYFCASTSRDSYGYTFGSGTRLTVV.

V gene TRBV7-2 combines with J gene TRBJ2-5; the D gene is possibly TRBD1 (5 bases). The CDR3 contains 13 residues. CDR1 SGHTA and CDR2 FQGNSA come from the germline V gene. Trimming shortened V by 6 bases and J by 4 bases, and 12 bases separated the two germline ends. The CDR3 DNA sequence: TGTGCCAGCAGTAGGGGTTTCGGAGAGACCCAGTACTTC. Protein sequence: CASSRGFGETQYF.

This clonotype has a count of ten or more. This chain joins TRBV7-8 and TRBJ2-1; no clear D. Trimming shortened V by 7 bases and J by 3 bases, and 16 bases separated the two germline ends. Germline CDR1 reads SGHVS; CDR2 reads FQNEAQ. The CDR3 totals 15 residues. The CDR3 nucleotides are TGTGCCAGCACCCTAGTTATGGGCGGCTACAATGAGCAGTTCTTC. Its translation: CASTLVMGGYNEQFF. Full variable domain (outside the CDR3, taken from reference TRBV7-8 and TRBJ2-1): GAGVSQSPRYKVAKRGQDVALRCDPISGHVSLFWYQQALGQGPEFLTYFQNEAQLDKSGLPSDRFFAERPEGSVSTLKIQRTQQEDSAVYLCASTLVMGGYNEQFFGPGTRLTVL.

The chain has TRBV6-1 and TRBJ2-2; no firm D call. This CDR3 has 15 residues. Germline V lookup: CDR1 MNHNS, CDR2 SASEGT. Trimming pared 3 bases from V and 5 bases from J, leaving 13 bases between. The CDR3 is CASSEQRFETGELFF. CDR3 sequence (DNA): TGTGCCAGCAGTGAGCAAAGGTTTGAGACCGGGGAGCTGTTTTTT.

This clonotype has just a few counts. V and J are TRBV24-1 and TRBJ2-3; D not resolved. Trimming removed 0 bases at V and 0 bases at J, with 3 bases between. CDR3 length: 14 residues. Per the germline V gene, CDR1 is KGHDR and CDR2 is SFDVKD. As DNA, the CDR3 is TGTGCCACCAGTGATTTGGGGAGCACAGATACGCAGTATTTT. Translation: CATSDLGSTDTQYF.

The rearrangement joins TRBV20-1 to TRBJ1-4; D not resolved. The V gene lost 3 bases and the J gene lost 5 bases, with 10 bases spanning the gap. The CDR3 has 13 amino acids. The germline gives CDR1 DFQATT, CDR2 SNEGSKA (reference sequence). This CDR3 reads CSASLHPNEKLFF. The CDR3 DNA reads as TGCAGTGCTAGTTTACATCCCAATGAAAAACTGTTTTTT.

This clonotype was recorded many times. V gene TRBV30 combines with J gene TRBJ2-7; 9 bases match TRBD1. The CDR3 is 15 residues long. V was clipped by 4 bases and J by 3 bases; unmatched bases: 10. The germline V gene has CDR1 GTSNPN and CDR2 SVGIG (reference sequence). The CDR3 nucleotides read TGTGCCTGGATCTCACCCGGGACAGGGAGCTACGAGCAGTACTTC. Its protein product is CAWISPGTGSYEQYF.

The rearrangement joins TRBV6-1 to TRBJ1-2, with a possible D match to TRBD1 (5 bases). The V gene lost 3 bases and the J gene lost 4 bases, with 18 bases spanning the gap. This CDR3 region has 16 residues. Germline V gives CDR1 MNHNS, CDR2 SASEGT. The CDR3 nucleotides are TGTGCCAGCAGTGATCCCCGGTTGCAGGGTGGCTATGGCTACACCTTC. Translation: CASSDPRLQGGYGYTF.

Details on this clonotype: One end of the junction is discordant with germline, which a read error may explain. This rearrangement joins TRBV7-9 to TRBJ2-1; TRBD1 or TRBD2 may be the D gene (5 bases each). Germline CDR1 reads SEHNR; CDR2 reads FQNEAQ (reference sequence). There are 12 residues in the CDR3. This CDR3 reads CASSPRGDEQFF. The CDR3 nucleotides are TGCGCCAGCAGTCCGAGGGGCGATGAGCAGTTCTTC.

This clonotype came up a few times. This rearrangement joins TRBV28 to TRBJ2-5, with 7 positions matching TRBD2. This CDR3 is 14 amino acids long. The germline V gene encodes CDR1 MDHEN and CDR2 SYDVKM. V was pared by 7 bases and J by 1 base, with 6 bases of the junction left unmatched. The CDR3 DNA follows: TGTGCCAGCAAAGCGGGAACCCTCCAAGAGACCCAGTACTTC. It yields the protein CASKAGTLQETQYF.

This clonotype was counted ten times or more. This sequence joins TRBV2 and TRBJ2-7; TRBD2 matches at 9 bases. Germline CDR1 is SNHLY and CDR2 is FYNNEI. The CDR3 is 12 residues long. V gave up 6 bases and J gave up 3 bases; unmatched junction bases: 0. This CDR3 is CASRTSGYEQYF. The CDR3, as DNA: TGTGCCAGCAGGACTAGCGGCTACGAGCAGTACTTC.